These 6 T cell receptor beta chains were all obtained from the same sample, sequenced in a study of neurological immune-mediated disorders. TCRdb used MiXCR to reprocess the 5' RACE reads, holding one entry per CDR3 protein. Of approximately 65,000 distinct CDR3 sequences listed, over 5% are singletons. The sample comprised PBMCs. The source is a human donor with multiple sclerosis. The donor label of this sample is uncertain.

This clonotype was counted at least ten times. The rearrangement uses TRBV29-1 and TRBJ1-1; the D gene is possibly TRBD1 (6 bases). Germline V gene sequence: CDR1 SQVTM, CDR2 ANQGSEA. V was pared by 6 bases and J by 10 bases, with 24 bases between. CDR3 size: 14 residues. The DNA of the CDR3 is TGCAGCGTCGGTGCAAGGCTTACACTCAGGGGAGCTTTCTTT. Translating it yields CSVGARLTLRGAFF. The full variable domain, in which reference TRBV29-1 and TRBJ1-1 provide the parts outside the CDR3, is SAVISQKPSRDICQRGTSLTIQCQVDSQVTMMFWYRQQPGQSLTLIATANQGSEATYESGFVIDKFPISRPNLTFSTLTVSNMSPEDSSIYLCSVGARLTLRGAFFGQGTRLTVV.

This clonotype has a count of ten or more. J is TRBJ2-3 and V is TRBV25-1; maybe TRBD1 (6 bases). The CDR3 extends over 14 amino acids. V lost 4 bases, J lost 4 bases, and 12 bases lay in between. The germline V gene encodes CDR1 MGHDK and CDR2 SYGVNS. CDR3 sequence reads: CASSGFTGPDTQYF. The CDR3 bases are TGTGCCAGCAGTGGATTTACAGGGCCAGATACGCAGTATTTT.

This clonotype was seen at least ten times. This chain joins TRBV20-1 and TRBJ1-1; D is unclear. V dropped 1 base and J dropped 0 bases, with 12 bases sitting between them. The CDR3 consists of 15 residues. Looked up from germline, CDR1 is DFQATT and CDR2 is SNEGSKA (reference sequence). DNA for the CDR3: TGCAGTGCTAGAGTTGCCGGACGTTTGAACACTGAAGCTTTCTTT. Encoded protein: CSARVAGRLNTEAFF.

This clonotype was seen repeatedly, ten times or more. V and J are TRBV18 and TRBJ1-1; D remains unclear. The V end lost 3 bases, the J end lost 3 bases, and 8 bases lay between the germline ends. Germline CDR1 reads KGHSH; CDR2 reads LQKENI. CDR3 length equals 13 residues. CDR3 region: CASSPGRDTEAFF. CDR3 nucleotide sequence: TGTGCCAGCTCACCCGGAAGGGACACTGAAGCTTTCTTT. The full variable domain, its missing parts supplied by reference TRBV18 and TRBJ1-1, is NAGVMQNPRHLVRRRGQEARLRCSPMKGHSHVYWYRQLPEEGLKFMVYLQKENIIDESGMPKERFSAEFPKEGPSILRIQQVVRGDSAAYFCASSPGRDTEAFFGQGTRLTVV.

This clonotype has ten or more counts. This CDR3 is CASSPRTGGGYGYTF. The DNA for the CDR3 is TGTGCCAGCAGCCCCCGGACAGGGGGCGGGTATGGCTACACCTTC. The chain has TRBV9 and TRBJ1-2, with 11 bases lining up with TRBD1. The CDR3 totals 15 residues. V lost 4 bases to trimming and J lost 5 bases; unmatched junction nucleotides: 7. Per the germline V gene, CDR1 is SGDLS and CDR2 is YYNGEE.

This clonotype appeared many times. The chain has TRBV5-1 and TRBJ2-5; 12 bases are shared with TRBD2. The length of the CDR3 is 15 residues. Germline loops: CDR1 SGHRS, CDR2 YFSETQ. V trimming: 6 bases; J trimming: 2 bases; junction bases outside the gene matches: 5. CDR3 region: CASTRLAGEQETQYF. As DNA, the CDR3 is TGCGCCAGCACCAGACTAGCGGGGGAACAAGAGACCCAGTACTTC.